Listed below are T cell receptor beta chains from one sample, sequenced in a study of T cells in Graves' hyperthyroidism and ophthalmopathy. TCRdb fed the multiplex PCR reads into MiXCR, producing one record per CDR3 protein. The sample records 20,000 to 30,000 distinct CDR3 sequences, under 55% being singletons. The sequenced sample consisted of blood. Every receptor here comes from a woman under 40 with Graves' hyperthyroidism. CDR3s include the opening cysteine and the closing phenylalanine or tryptophan. D genes are given only for firm matches. Clone size is stated in some rows and not others, as once, few, many or a class when expanded.

V	J	D	size	length	CDR3	DNA
TRBV20-1	TRBJ1-1	.	.	12	CSARAMNTEAFF	TGCAGTGCTAGAGCTATGAACACTGAAGCTTTCTTT
TRBV20-1	TRBJ2-7	TRBD1	many	12	CSARGQTYEQYF	TGCAGTGCTAGGGGACAGACCTACGAGCAGTACTTC
TRBV20-1	TRBJ2-7	TRBD2	.	14	CSASDSSGVNEQYF	TGCAGTGCTAGTGACTCTAGCGGGGTCAATGAGCAGTACTTC
TRBV20-1	TRBJ1-6	TRBD1	medium-sized	14	CSAGRGQSHSPLHF	TGCAGTGCAGGAAGGGGGCAGTCCCATTCACCCCTCCACTTT
TRBV20-1	TRBJ1-5	.	.	14	CSAREFEGNQPQHF	TGCAGTGCTAGAGAGTTCGAGGGGAATCAGCCCCAGCATTTT
TRBV12-3/TRBV12-4	TRBJ2-3	TRBD1	many	14	CASSARQGSDTQYF	TGTGCCAGCAGTGCACGACAGGGGTCGGATACGCAGTATTTT
TRBV20-1	TRBJ2-2	.	.	10	CSITPGQLFF	TGCAGTATCACCCCGGGACAGCTGTTTTTT
TRBV18	TRBJ2-7	TRBD1	.	14	CASSHDRGSYEQYF	TGTGCCAGCTCTCACGACAGGGGTTCCTACGAGCAGTACTTC
TRBV7-6	TRBJ2-3	TRBD2	.	15	CASSQSGSNTDTQYF	TGTGCCAGCAGCCAAAGCGGGAGCAACACAGATACGCAGTATTTT
TRBV7-9	TRBJ1-2	.	many	15	CASSLEGTSNYGYTF	TGTGCCAGCAGCTTAGAGGGGACTTCTAACTATGGCTACACCTTC
TRBV5-1	TRBJ2-5	.	many	11	CASSFQETQYF	TGCGCCAGCAGCTTCCAAGAGACCCAGTACTTC
TRBV2	TRBJ2-1	TRBD1	.	14	CASSPMTGGNQQFF	TGTGCCAGCAGTCCCATGACAGGGGGTAATCAGCAGTTCTTC
TRBV7-9	TRBJ2-6	.	many	15	CASSTIGAGANVLTF	TGTGCCAGCAGCACGATCGGCGCTGGGGCCAACGTCCTGACTTTC
TRBV19	TRBJ2-1	.	.	20	CASSISVQRGLVVSYNEQFF	TGTGCCAGTAGTATTTCCGTACAGCGAGGTCTAGTAGTATCCTACAATGAGCAGTTCTTC
TRBV20-1	TRBJ2-5	TRBD1	.	11	CSAGTEETQYF	TGCAGTGCTGGGACAGAAGAGACCCAGTACTTC
TRBV24-1	TRBJ1-2	.	large	11	CATSLGDGYTF	TGTGCCACCAGTCTGGGGGATGGCTACACCTTC
TRBV24-1	TRBJ2-3	.	.	15	CATSDQGKGTDTQYF	TGTGCCACCAGTGACCAGGGAAAAGGCACAGATACGCAGTATTTT